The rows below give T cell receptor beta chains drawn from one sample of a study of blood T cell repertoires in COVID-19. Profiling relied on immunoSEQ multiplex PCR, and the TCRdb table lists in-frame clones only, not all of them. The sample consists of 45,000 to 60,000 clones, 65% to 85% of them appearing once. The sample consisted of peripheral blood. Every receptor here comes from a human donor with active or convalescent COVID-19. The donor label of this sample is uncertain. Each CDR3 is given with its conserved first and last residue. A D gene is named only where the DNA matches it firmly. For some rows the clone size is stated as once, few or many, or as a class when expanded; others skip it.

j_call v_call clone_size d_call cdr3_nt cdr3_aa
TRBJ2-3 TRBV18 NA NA TGTGCCAGCTCACTTAGAGGGACTAGCACAGATACGCAGTATTTT CASSLRGTSTDTQYF
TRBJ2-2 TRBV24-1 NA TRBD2 TGTGCCACCAGTGAACCGGGACTAGCGGGAGGAGGGGACACCGGGGAGCTGTTTTTT CATSEPGLAGGGDTGELFF
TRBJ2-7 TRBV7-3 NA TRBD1 TGTGCCAGCAGCTTGGCCCCGGGACAGGGCGGCGAGCAGTACTTC CASSLAPGQGGEQYF
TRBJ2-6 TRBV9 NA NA TGTGCCAGCAGCTCCGACAGATCCTCTGGGGCCAACGTCCTGACTTTC CASSSDRSSGANVLTF
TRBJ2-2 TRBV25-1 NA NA TGTGCCAGCACCAAAGAGGGTGGACTAAACACCGGGGAGCTGTTTTTT CASTKEGGLNTGELFF
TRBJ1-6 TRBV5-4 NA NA TGTGCCAGCAGCTTGGAAAGGAGCGCCTATAATTCACCCCTCCACTTT CASSLERSAYNSPLHF
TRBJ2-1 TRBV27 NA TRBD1 TGTGCCAGCAGACCCAACCCGGGACAGGGAAGCTACAATGAGCAGTTCTTC CASRPNPGQGSYNEQFF
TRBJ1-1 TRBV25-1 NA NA TGTGCCAGCGTTGGACTTGGAGCAACTGAAGCTTTCTTT CASVGLGATEAFF
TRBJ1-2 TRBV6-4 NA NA TGTGCCAGCAGGGATACAGGTTCTCACTATGGCTACACCTTC CASRDTGSHYGYTF
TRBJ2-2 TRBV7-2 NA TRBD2 TGTGCCAGCAGCTGGACTAGTGGATCCACCGGGGAGCTGTTTTTT CASSWTSGSTGELFF
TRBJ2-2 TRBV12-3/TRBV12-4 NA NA TGTGCCAGCAGTCCCCAGGGGACCGGGGAGCTGTTTTTT CASSPQGTGELFF
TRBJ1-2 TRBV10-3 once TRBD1 TGTGCCATCACCCAGGACAGGGGGATCAATGGCTACACCTTC CAITQDRGINGYTF
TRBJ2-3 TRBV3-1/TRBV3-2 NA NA TGTGCCAGCAGCCGACTACCAGATACGCAGTATTTT CASSRLPDTQYF
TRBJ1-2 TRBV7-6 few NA TGTGCCAGCAGCTTAGCGTGGGGGGGTGGCTACACCTTC CASSLAWGGGYTF
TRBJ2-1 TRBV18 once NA TGTGCCAGCTCCCGCGGACAGTCCTCCTACAATGAGCAGTTCTTC CASSRGQSSYNEQFF
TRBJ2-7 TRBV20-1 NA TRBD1 TGCAGTGCTACGCGGGACAGGGTACAGTACTTC CSATRDRVQYF
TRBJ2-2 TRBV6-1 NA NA TGTGCCAGCAGTGATACCAGGGCTACCGGGGAGCTGTTTTTT CASSDTRATGELFF
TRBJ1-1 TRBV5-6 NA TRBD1 TGTGCCAGCAGCCATAGCGGGAAGGGGGCGGTGACTGAAGCTTTCTTT CASSHSGKGAVTEAFF
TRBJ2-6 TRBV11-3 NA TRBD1 TGTGCCAGCAGCTTACGGACAGGGGGGTCATCTGGGGCCAACGTCCTGACTTTC CASSLRTGGSSGANVLTF
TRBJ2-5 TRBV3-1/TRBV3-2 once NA TGTGCCAGCAGCCAAGACTCAACATTAGCAGGGTGGGAGACCCAGTACTTC CASSQDSTLAGWETQYF
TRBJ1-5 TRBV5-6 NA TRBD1 TGTGCCAGCAGCGCATATCTAAACAGGGGATATCAGCCCCAGCATTTT CASSAYLNRGYQPQHF
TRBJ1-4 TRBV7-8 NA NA TGTGCCAGCACCGAATCGCGAAAGCTAAATGAAAAACTGTTTTTT CASTESRKLNEKLFF
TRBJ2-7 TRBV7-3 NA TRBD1 TGTGCCAGCAGCCCACAGGGGGCGGAAGAGCAGTACTTC CASSPQGAEEQYF
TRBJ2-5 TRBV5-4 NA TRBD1 TGTGCCAGCACCGGACAGGGGCTCGGAGAGACCCAGTACTTC CASTGQGLGETQYF
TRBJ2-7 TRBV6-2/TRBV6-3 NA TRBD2 TGTGCCAGCAGTTCAACTAGCGGGATCTCCTACGAGCAGTACTTC CASSSTSGISYEQYF
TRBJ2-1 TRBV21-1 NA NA TGTGCCAGCAGCAAAGCCGGGAGCTCCTACAATGAGCAGTTCTTC CASSKAGSSYNEQFF
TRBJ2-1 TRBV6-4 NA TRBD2 TGTGCCAGCAGTGACGGCGGGAGGCCCCACAATGAGCAGTTCTTC CASSDGGRPHNEQFF
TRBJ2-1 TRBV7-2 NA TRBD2 TGTGCCAGCAGCCTCAGACTAGCGGGCCTCAACAATGAGCAGTTCTTC CASSLRLAGLNNEQFF
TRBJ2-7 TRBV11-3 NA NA TGTGCCAGCAGCGACAACCCCTTCTCCTACGAGCAGTACTTC CASSDNPFSYEQYF
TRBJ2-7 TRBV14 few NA TGTGCCAGCAGCCAAGGGCACCAATTCTACGAGCAGTACTTC CASSQGHQFYEQYF
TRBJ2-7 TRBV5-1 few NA TGCGCCAGCAGCAATCCCGCCTACGAGCAGTACTTC CASSNPAYEQYF
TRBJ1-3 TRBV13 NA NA TGTGCCAGCAGCGTTCGGGACTTCCTCTCTGGAAACACCATATATTTT CASSVRDFLSGNTIYF
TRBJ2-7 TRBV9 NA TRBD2 TGTGCCAGCAGCCCCAGCGGGAGGCTAGCCTACGAGCAGTACTTC CASSPSGRLAYEQYF
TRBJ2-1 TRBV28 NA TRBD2 TGTGCCAGCAGTTTACCTACCGGGACTAGCGGGAGGCAGTTCTTC CASSLPTGTSGRQFF
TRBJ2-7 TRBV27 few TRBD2 TGTGCCAGCAGTACTCGACTAGCGGGAACCTACGAGCAGTACTTC CASSTRLAGTYEQYF
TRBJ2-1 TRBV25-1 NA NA TGTGCCTCGTCGAGGTTCGGGTCCTACAATGAGCAGTTCTTC CASSRFGSYNEQFF
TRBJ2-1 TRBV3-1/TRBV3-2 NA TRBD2 TGTGCCAGCAGCTGGGCCGCTAGCGGGCACAATGAGCAGTTCTTC CASSWAASGHNEQFF
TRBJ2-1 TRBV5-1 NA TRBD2 TGCGCCAGCAGCTCCGGCGGACTAGCGGACGAGCAGTTCTTC CASSSGGLADEQFF
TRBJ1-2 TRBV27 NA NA TGTGCCAGCAGTTTAGGCAGGGACTATGGCTACACCTTC CASSLGRDYGYTF
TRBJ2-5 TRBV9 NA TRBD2 TGTGCCAGCAGCGTTACAAGCGGGAGGCCCTCCGTCGAGACCCAGTACTTC CASSVTSGRPSVETQYF
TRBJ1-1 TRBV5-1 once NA TGCGCCAGCAGCTTGGTTGGTACTTCTGAAGCTTTCTTT CASSLVGTSEAFF
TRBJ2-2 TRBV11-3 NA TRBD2 TGTGCCAGCAGCTTATACGGGGGGGACACCGGGGAGCTGTTTTTT CASSLYGGDTGELFF
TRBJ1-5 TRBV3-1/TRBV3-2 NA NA TGTGCCAGCAGCCAAGGGGGGCGTCAGCCCCAGCATTTT CASSQGGRQPQHF
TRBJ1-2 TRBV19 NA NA TGTGCCAGTAGTGGATACGGGGTAAGGGAGACCTTC CASSGYGVRETF
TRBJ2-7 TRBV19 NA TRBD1 TGTGCCAGTAGTACACCTAAGAAGACAGGGGGAACCTACGAGCAGTACTTC CASSTPKKTGGTYEQYF